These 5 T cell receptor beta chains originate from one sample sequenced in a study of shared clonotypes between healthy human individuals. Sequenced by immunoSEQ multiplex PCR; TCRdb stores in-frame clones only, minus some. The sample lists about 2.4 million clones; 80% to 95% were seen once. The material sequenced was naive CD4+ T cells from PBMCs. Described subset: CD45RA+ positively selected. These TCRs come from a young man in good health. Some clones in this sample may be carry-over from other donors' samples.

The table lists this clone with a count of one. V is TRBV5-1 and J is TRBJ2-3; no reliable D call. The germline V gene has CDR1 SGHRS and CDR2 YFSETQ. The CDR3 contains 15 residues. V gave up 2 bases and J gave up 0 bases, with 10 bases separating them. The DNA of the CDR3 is TGCGCCAGCAGCTTCGGGCACCCGAGCACAGATACGCAGTATTTT. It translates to CASSFGHPSTDTQYF.

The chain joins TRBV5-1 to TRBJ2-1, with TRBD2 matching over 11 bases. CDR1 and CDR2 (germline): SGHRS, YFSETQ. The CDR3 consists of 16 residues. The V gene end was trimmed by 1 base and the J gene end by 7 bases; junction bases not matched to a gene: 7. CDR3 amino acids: CASSLLVAGGGNEQFF. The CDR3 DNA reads TGCGCCAGCAGCTTGTTGGTAGCGGGAGGGGGGAATGAGCAGTTCTTC.

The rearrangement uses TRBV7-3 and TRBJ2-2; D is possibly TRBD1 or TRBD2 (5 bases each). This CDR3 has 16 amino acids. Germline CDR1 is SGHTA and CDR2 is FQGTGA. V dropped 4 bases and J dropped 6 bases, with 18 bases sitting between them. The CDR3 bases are TGTGCCAGCAGCTCCCAGGGTGGGAGAGAAGCCGGGGAGCTGTTTTTT. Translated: CASSSQGGREAGELFF. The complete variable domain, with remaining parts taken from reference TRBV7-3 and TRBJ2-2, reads GAGVSQTPSNKVTEKGKYVELRCDPISGHTALYWYRQSLGQGPEFLIYFQGTGAADDSGLPNDRFFAVRPEGSVSTLKIQRTERGDSAVYLCASSSQGGREAGELFFGEGSRLTVL.

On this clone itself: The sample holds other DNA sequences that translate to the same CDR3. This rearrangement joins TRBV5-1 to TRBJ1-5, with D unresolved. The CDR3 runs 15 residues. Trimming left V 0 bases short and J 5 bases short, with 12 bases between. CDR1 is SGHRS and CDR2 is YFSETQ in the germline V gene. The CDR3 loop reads CASSLGGGRDQPQHF. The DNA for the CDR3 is TGCGCCAGCAGCTTGGGTGGAGGAAGGGATCAGCCCCAGCATTTT.

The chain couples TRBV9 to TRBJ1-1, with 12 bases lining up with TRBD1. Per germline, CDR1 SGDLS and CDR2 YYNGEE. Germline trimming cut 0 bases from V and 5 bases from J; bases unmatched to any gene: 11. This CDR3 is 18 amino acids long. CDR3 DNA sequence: TGTGCCAGCAGCGTAGGGTTGGGACAGGGGGCCAGAGGTACTGAAGCTTTCTTT. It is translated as CASSVGLGQGARGTEAFF.